Listed below are T cell receptor beta chains from one sample, sequenced in a study of blood T cell repertoires in COVID-19. Profiling relied on immunoSEQ multiplex PCR, and the TCRdb table lists in-frame clones only, not all of them. Seen here are 100,000 to 150,000 clones, about 89% observed once, and the top ten hold over 2%. Sequencing used peripheral blood. Receptors were obtained from a man aged 50 to 59 with active COVID-19. Each CDR3 is given with its conserved first and last residue. Each record gives: clone size, J gene, D gene, V gene, CDR3 protein, CDR3 DNA. D genes are given only for firm matches. Some rows have no size entry. The others give once, few or many, or a class for an expanded clone.

few | TRBJ2-2 | TRBD1 | TRBV12-3/TRBV12-4 | CANSDRLDGELFF | TGTGCCAACTCGGACAGGCTGGACGGGGAGCTGTTTTTT
- | TRBJ1-2 | - | TRBV6-5 | CASVRGKNYGYTF | TGTGCCAGCGTGAGGGGGAAAAACTATGGCTACACCTTC
- | TRBJ1-2 | TRBD1 | TRBV2 | CASSEESRGHGYTF | TGTGCCAGCAGTGAAGAGTCCAGGGGGCATGGCTACACCTTC
few | TRBJ1-2 | - | TRBV15 | CATSREAGVPGYTF | TGTGCCACCAGCAGAGAGGCAGGGGTGCCCGGCTACACCTTC
- | TRBJ2-1 | - | TRBV15 | CATSRTWSAEDNEQFF | TGTGCCACCAGCAGAACCTGGAGCGCAGAGGACAATGAGCAGTTCTTC
- | TRBJ1-2 | - | TRBV12-5 | CASGFTGNYGYTF | TGTGCTAGTGGTTTCACAGGGAACTATGGCTACACCTTC
- | TRBJ2-2 | TRBD1 | TRBV6-5 | CASTTGQLGAGELFF | TGTGCCAGCACCACGGGACAGCTAGGGGCCGGGGAGCTGTTTTTT
- | TRBJ2-5 | - | TRBV30 | CAWSAGGVRAQYF | TGTGCCTGGAGTGCGGGTGGGGTGAGGGCCCAGTACTTC
- | TRBJ1-1 | TRBD1 | TRBV5-5 | CASSLTNPGQGLEAFF | TGTGCCAGCAGCTTGACTAATCCGGGACAGGGTCTCGAAGCTTTCTTT
- | TRBJ2-1 | TRBD2 | TRBV27 | CASSLIAGVGMGNEQFF | TGTGCCAGCAGTTTAATCGCGGGGGTGGGGATGGGGAATGAGCAGTTCTTC
few | TRBJ2-3 | - | TRBV12-3/TRBV12-4 | CASSRTSTDTQYF | TGTGCCAGCAGTCGGACAAGCACAGATACGCAGTATTTT
- | TRBJ1-3 | - | TRBV15 | CATSRGRHSGNTIYF | TGTGCCACCAGCCGGGGGAGACACTCTGGAAACACCATATATTTT
- | TRBJ1-2 | - | TRBV19 | CASSPTFLPRTAENYGYTF | TGTGCCAGTAGTCCAACATTCTTACCCCGGACAGCCGAAAACTATGGCTACACCTTC
- | TRBJ1-2 | TRBD1 | TRBV10-3 | CAISESGTGTSYTF | TGTGCCATCAGTGAGTCCGGGACAGGGACAAGCTACACCTTC
few | TRBJ2-3 | - | TRBV7-6 | CASSLGGNMGTDTQYF | TGTGCCAGCAGCTTAGGTGGCAACATGGGCACAGATACGCAGTATTTT
- | TRBJ2-3 | - | TRBV12-3/TRBV12-4 | CASSFYEATQYF | TGTGCCAGCAGTTTTTATGAGGCAACGCAGTATTTT
- | TRBJ1-1 | - | TRBV23-1 | CASSRVRTNTEAFF | TGCGCCAGCAGTCGAGTACGTACGAACACTGAAGCTTTCTTT
- | TRBJ2-2 | - | TRBV24-1 | CATSDLHNTGELFF | TGTGCCACCAGTGATTTGCATAACACCGGGGAGCTGTTTTTT
- | TRBJ2-4 | TRBD1 | TRBV14 | CASSQVGRGQKYF | TGTGCCAGCAGCCAAGTTGGTAGGGGGCAGAAGTACTTC
- | TRBJ2-1 | - | TRBV13 | CASSPRVGLHNEQFF | TGTGCCAGCAGCCCCAGGGTAGGGCTTCACAATGAGCAGTTCTTC
- | TRBJ1-4 | - | TRBV3-1/TRBV3-2 | CASSHNPQATNEKLFF | TGTGCCAGCAGCCACAACCCACAGGCAACTAATGAAAAACTGTTTTTT
once | TRBJ2-7 | - | TRBV4-1 | CASSQPATDNEQYF | TGCGCCAGCAGCCAACCCGCGACAGATAACGAGCAGTACTTC
- | TRBJ2-2 | - | TRBV2 | CASSEFVRVAGELFF | TGTGCCAGCAGTGAATTCGTCAGGGTGGCCGGGGAGCTGTTTTTT
once | TRBJ1-4 | TRBD1 | TRBV6-5 | CASSQQGAKKLFF | TGTGCCAGCAGCCAACAGGGGGCGAAAAAACTGTTTTTT
few | TRBJ2-7 | - | TRBV12-3/TRBV12-4 | CASSHTGNEQYF | TGTGCCAGCAGTCACACAGGGAACGAGCAGTACTTC
few | TRBJ1-1 | - | TRBV2 | CASRTRSGTEAFF | TGTGCCAGCAGAACTCGGTCGGGCACTGAAGCTTTCTTT